This T cell receptor beta chain comes out of a study of OX40 agonist ivuxolimab in advanced cancers. Background on the whole study: Ivuxolimab was an agonistic, fully human IgG2 monoclonal antibody directed against OX40 (CD134), a costimulatory receptor. Prior anti-PD-1, anti-PD-L1 or anti-CTLA-4 therapy was permitted, and 40% of dose-escalation patients had received checkpoint inhibitors. Intravenous ivuxolimab was administered to patients every 2 weeks at six dose levels: 0.01, 0.1, 0.3, 1.5, 3 and 10 mg/kg. Partial responses were achieved by three dose-escalation patients, of whom one had hepatocellular carcinoma and two had cutaneous melanoma. A male proportion of around 83% and a mean age of 60 years, ranging from roughly 23 to 79, were recorded for the dose-escalation cohort. Peripheral TCRbeta sequencing aimed to test whether ivuxolimab altered TCR sequence diversity and caused clonal T-cell expansion. Of the roughly 54 dose-escalation patients, hepatocellular carcinoma was present in 19, melanoma in approximately 15, renal cell carcinoma in 9 and head and neck cancer in 9. The paper reports the monotherapy dose-escalation portion (N of about 50 patients) of the phase I ivuxolimab trial.

Patients with autoimmune disease history or receiving systemic immunosuppression were excluded from the trial. Peripheral blood for TCR sequencing was collected from all dose cohorts at baseline, on cycle 4 day 1, and on cycle 7 day 1. Samples came from an open-label, multicenter, first-in-human phase I dose-escalation trial of ivuxolimab. Adults with locally advanced or metastatic head and neck squamous cell, hepatocellular, melanoma or renal cell carcinoma were enrolled in the trial. Before TCR sequencing, CD4+ T cells and CD8+ T cells from peripheral blood were sorted into separate populations. Genomic DNA was extracted from sorted cells for sequencing of the TCRbeta CDR3 region. The immunoSEQ Assay was used to sequence the TCRbeta CDR3 regions. This is the immuneACCESS table as TCRdb keeps it, with only in-frame sequences that have V and J called. A part of the clones is gone; compared with another copy, unresolved V genes explain less than half, and the rest is unexplained. Counted in this sample were 45,000 to 55,000 clones; approximately 80% of them appeared once. 5.5% to 8% of the sample belongs to the ten largest clones.

Results and caveats for the whole study, not just this receptor: After ivuxolimab, more expanded clones were found on average in CD8+ T cells than in CD4+ T cells. Partial responders in the 0.1-3.0 mg/kg groups had among the lowest normalized peripheral clonal expansion, especially among CD8+ T cells. The antigen specificity of the peripheral T cells that underwent clonal expansion was not determined. Low levels of normalized T-cell clonal expansion were also seen in some patients who did not respond. At doses of 0.1 to 3.0 mg/kg, clonal expansion of both CD4+ and CD8+ blood T cells was observed from baseline to week 6.

From cysteine to phenylalanine, the CDR3 is 13 amino acids long. Only the CDR3 DNA is retained, 39 bases long and in frame from the first base. V drops 2 bases and J drops 7 bases, leaving 9 bases in between. Looking up the germline V gene yields CDR1 MDHEN and CDR2 SYDVKM. Points on this clone: The antigen it recognizes is unknown. No quality values exist for individual bases; no much larger clone is one base distant.

The clonotype originates from an adult with an advanced solid tumor such as melanoma, head and neck, liver or kidney cancer. The sample here was CD4+ or CD8+ T cells sorted from blood, taken in a trial of the OX40 agonist ivuxolimab. This chain is built from TRBV28 and TRBJ1-5; the D gene cannot be resolved reliably. The nucleotide sequence is given as TGTGCCAGCAGTTTAATAGAATACCAGCCCCAGCATTTT. It is translated as CASSLIEYQPQHF.